The 9 T cell receptor beta chains presented below share a single source sample, sequenced in a study of resident and recirculating memory T cells in vitiligo. The method was immunoSEQ multiplex PCR; TCRdb's version includes in-frame clones alone and lacks a portion of them. The sample has some 70,000 clones, 80% to 95% seen once. Sequencing was carried out using blood. These receptor sequences come from a male donor with vitiligo.

The chain joins TRBV9 to TRBJ1-4, with 7 bases that match TRBD1. The CDR3 contains 17 residues. J gave up 7 bases and V 2 bases, and 14 bases lay outside the gene matches. Germline CDR1 reads SGDLS; CDR2 reads YYNGEE. CDR3 DNA sequence: TGTGCCAGCAGCGTGGCCGCAGGGGGGCATAGGAGTGAAAAACTGTTTTTT. This gives the protein CASSVAAGGHRSEKLFF.

The chain employs TRBV7-9 and TRBJ1-1, with D possibly being TRBD1 (6 bases). Trimming took off 4 bases at V and 5 bases at J, with 14 bases between the two ends. This CDR3 is 14 amino acids long. The germline CDR1 and CDR2 sequences are SEHNR and FQNEAQ (reference sequence). This CDR3 reads CASSWGRGQTEAFF. The CDR3 DNA is TGTGCCAGCAGCTGGGGCCGAGGACAGACTGAAGCTTTCTTT.

This sequence joins TRBV4-1 and TRBJ2-1; D perhaps matches TRBD2 (5 bases). Germline lookup yields CDR1 MGHRA and CDR2 YSYEKL. The V end lost 0 bases, the J end lost 5 bases, and 17 bases lay between the germline ends. This CDR3 region has 17 residues. The CDR3 loop reads CASSQDISGTGNNEQFF. The CDR3 coding sequence is TGCGCCAGCAGCCAAGATATAAGCGGTACGGGGAACAATGAGCAGTTCTTC.

The chain couples TRBV6-5 to TRBJ1-1; unclear D gene. The ends were cut back, 1 base at V and 1 base at J, with 7 bases in the middle. CDR3 length: 14 amino acids. Germline CDR1 is MNHEY and CDR2 is SVGAGI. CDR3 residues: CASSYLSPNTEAFF. For the CDR3, the DNA is TGTGCCAGCAGTTACTTAAGCCCGAACACTGAAGCTTTCTTT.

The chain couples TRBV9 to TRBJ1-5; 9 positions match TRBD1. Unmatched junction bases numbered 10, after V lost 3 bases and J lost 6 bases. CDR3 size: 16 residues. Germline V gene data show CDR1 as SGDLS and CDR2 as YYNGEE. The CDR3 loop reads CASSGGGGTGTQPQHF. DNA of the CDR3: TGTGCCAGCAGCGGCGGCGGAGGGACAGGGACTCAGCCCCAGCATTTT.

This clone was seen a handful of times. The CDR3: CASSVQEETEAFF. DNA for the CDR3: TGTGCCAGCAGTGTCCAGGAGGAGACTGAAGCTTTCTTT. The V call is TRBV2, the J call TRBJ1-1; D uncertain. Per germline, CDR1 SNHLY and CDR2 FYNNEI. The CDR3 covers 13 residues. V was clipped by 4 bases and J by 5 bases, with 11 bases between them.

The V gene is TRBV7-2, the J gene TRBJ1-1; D gene uncertain. Germline assignment: CDR1 SGHTA and CDR2 FQGNSA. The CDR3 loop spans 16 amino acids. V gave up 3 bases and J gave up 0 bases, with 14 bases separating them. CDR3 nucleotide sequence: TGTGCCAGCAGCTTGTCGTCGCCGGTCATGAACACTGAAGCTTTCTTT. As protein: CASSLSSPVMNTEAFF.

This chain links TRBV6-6 with TRBJ1-1, with 8 nucleotides matching TRBD1. This CDR3 contains 14 residues. J gave up 6 bases and V 7 bases, and 10 bases lay outside the gene matches. Per germline, CDR1 MNHNY and CDR2 SVGAGI (reference sequence). The DNA for the CDR3 is TGTGCCAGCAATCCGACAGGGGTTGTCTCTGAAGCTTTCTTT. Translated, it gives CASNPTGVVSEAFF.

J is TRBJ1-2 and V is TRBV2; possibly TRBD1 for D (6 bases). This CDR3 comprises 16 residues. The V end lost 3 bases, the J end lost 2 bases, and 16 bases lay between the germline ends. CDR1 SNHLY and CDR2 FYNNEI come from the germline V gene. CDR3 residues: CASSDQGSIPNYGYTF. The CDR3 DNA reads TGTGCCAGCAGTGATCAGGGGTCAATTCCCAACTATGGCTACACCTTC.